This entry describes one TCR beta chain. The antigen is unknown. These data come from a study of blood T cells in healthy people across ages. Study results and caveats: No one knew whether donors had CMV, which possibly confounded expanded clonotype changes.

The second PCR ran about 6 to 12 cycles with a sample-barcoded 5' primer and J-beta primers. Carrying 12 random nucleotides, a template-switch adaptor labeled each individual cDNA molecule. TCRdb passed the 5' RACE reads through MiXCR, listing each CDR3 protein once. Of 1.5 million to 2 million distinct CDR3 sequences in the sample, roughly 27% were seen once. The CDR3 is 12 amino acids. The V end was cut by 5 bases, the J end by 4 bases, with 11 bases between. Germline loops: CDR1 SQVTM, CDR2 ANQGSEA. What was sequenced was blood. This sequence joins TRBV29-1 and TRBJ1-1; TRBD1 is a possible D gene (5 bases). The source is a woman in her 30s in good health. In DNA form, the CDR3 reads TGCAGCGTTCTCGGGGACGGCACTGAAGCTTTCTTT. It codes for CSVLGDGTEAFF.